This T cell receptor (beta chain) is from a study of blood T cell repertoires in COVID-19. Study at large: The United States, Italy and Spain provided the acute and convalescent COVID-19 samples. PBMCs, B-cell-depleted T cells, or T cells were the source of the cDNA or gDNA that made up the material.

In the study's own analysis: Reference gene primer amplification yielded estimated nucleated cell counts. The assay was immunoSEQ multiplex PCR, and TCRdb's table has in-frame clones only and misses some. The V and J calls and clone size come from that table; D and trimming were worked out from the DNA. The sample has 120,000 to 150,000 clones; approximately 90% are singletons. The germline V gene encodes CDR1 SGHTS and CDR2 YDEGEE. The CDR3 runs to 15 residues. After removal of 4 bases from V and 7 bases from J, the junction contained 10 bases not matched to a gene. This receptor was obtained from a human donor in a cohort sampled during active COVID-19. Sequencing input: peripheral blood. The chain combines TRBV5-8 with TRBJ2-2; 7 bases line up with TRBD1. CDR3 DNA: TGTGCCAGCAGCGCGAAGACAGGGTCGTACGGGGAGCTGTTTTTT. It yields the protein CASSAKTGSYGELFF.